This TCR beta chain is drawn from a study of T cells in Graves' hyperthyroidism and ophthalmopathy. This clonotype occurred many times. This CDR3 region has 17 residues. Germline CDR1 and CDR2: SQVTM and ANQGSEA. Unmatched junction bases numbered 20, after V lost 5 bases and J lost 5 bases. Amplified TCR beta CDR3 regions came from RNA transcripts. First-round RT-PCR targeting the TCR CDR3 was performed with the HTBI primer set. TCRdb re-analysed the multiplex PCR reads in MiXCR, keeping a single row per CDR3 protein. The sample has under 450,000 distinct CDR3 sequences, roughly 17% seen once. The specimen sequenced was blood. V gene TRBV29-1 combines with J gene TRBJ2-7, with 8 bases aligning to TRBD2. The origin of this receptor is a woman aged 25 to 45 with Graves' hyperthyroidism that later progressed to Graves' ophthalmopathy. CDR3 DNA sequence: TGCAGCGTTTATCCGGCCCCGGGGGGGACGGGTGGCCACGAGCAGTACTTC. This translates into CSVYPAPGGTGGHEQYF.